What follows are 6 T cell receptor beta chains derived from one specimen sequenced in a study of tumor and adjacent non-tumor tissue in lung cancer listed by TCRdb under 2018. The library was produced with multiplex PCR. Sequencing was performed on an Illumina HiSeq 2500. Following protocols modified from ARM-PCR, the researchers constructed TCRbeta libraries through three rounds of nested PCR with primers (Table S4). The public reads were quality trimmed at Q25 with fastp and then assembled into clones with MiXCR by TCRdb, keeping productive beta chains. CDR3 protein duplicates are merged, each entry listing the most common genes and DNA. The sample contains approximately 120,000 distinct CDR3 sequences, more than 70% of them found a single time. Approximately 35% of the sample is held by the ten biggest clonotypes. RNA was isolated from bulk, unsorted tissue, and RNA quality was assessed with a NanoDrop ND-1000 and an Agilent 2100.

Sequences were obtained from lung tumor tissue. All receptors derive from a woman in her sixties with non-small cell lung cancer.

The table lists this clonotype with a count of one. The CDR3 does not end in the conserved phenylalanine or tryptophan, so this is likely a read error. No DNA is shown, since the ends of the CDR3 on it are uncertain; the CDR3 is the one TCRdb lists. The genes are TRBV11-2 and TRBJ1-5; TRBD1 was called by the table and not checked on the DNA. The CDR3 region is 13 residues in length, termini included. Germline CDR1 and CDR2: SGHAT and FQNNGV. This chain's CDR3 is CASSRDRGQPHHH.

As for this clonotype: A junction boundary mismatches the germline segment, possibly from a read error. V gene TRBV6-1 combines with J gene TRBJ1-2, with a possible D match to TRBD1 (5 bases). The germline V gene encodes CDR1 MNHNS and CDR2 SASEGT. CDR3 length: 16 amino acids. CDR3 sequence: CASSENRNRPNYGYTF. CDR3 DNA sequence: TGTGCCAGCAGTGAAAACCGGAACAGGCCTAATTATGGCTACACCTTC.

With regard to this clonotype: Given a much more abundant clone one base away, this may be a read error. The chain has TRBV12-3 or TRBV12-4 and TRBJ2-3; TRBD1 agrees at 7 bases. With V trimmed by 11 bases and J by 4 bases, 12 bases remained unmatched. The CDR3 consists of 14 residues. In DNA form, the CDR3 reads TGTGCCGTAACGACAGGGAGCAGTGCAGATACGCAGTATTTT. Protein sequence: CAVTTGSSADTQYF.

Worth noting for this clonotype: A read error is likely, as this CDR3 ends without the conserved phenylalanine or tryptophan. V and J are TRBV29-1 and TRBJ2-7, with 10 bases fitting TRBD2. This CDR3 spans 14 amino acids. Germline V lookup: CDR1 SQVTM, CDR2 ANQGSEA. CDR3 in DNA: TGCCGCGTAGCCGGGACTAGCGACTCCTACGAGCAGTACTCC. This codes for CRVAGTSDSYEQYS.

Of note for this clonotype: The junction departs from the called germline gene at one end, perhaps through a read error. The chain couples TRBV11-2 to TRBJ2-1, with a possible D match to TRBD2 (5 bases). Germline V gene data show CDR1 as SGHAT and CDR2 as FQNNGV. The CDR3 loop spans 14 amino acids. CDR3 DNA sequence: TGTTCCAGCAGCTTAGAGGGCGCCTACAATGAGCGGTTCTTC. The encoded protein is CSSSLEGAYNERFF.

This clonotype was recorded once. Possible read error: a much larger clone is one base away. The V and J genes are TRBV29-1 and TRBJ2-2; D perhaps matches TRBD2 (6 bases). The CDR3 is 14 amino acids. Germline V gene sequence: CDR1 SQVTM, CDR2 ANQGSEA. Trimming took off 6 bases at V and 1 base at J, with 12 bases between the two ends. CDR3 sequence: CSVATSQNTGELFF. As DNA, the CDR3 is TGCAGCGTGGCGACTAGTCAGAACACCGGGGAGCTGTTTTTT.